One and the same sample provided the 12 T cell receptor beta chains below, sequenced in a study of blood T cell repertoires in COVID-19. Here immunoSEQ multiplex PCR was the method, and the copy in TCRdb shows in-frame clones only, minus some. The sample has around 270,000 clones; approximately 85% are singletons. Sequencing was carried out using peripheral blood. All receptors derive from a human donor with COVID-19, enrolled during active disease. The donor label of this sample is uncertain.

This chain joins TRBV28 and TRBJ1-5, with 8 bases fitting TRBD1. The V and J ends lost 3 bases and 1 base, in that order; junction bases with no gene match: 5. The CDR3 is 16 residues long. Germline V gene sequence: CDR1 MDHEN, CDR2 SYDVKM. CDR3 sequence: CASSFVQGGSNQPQHF. Written as DNA, the CDR3 is TGTGCCAGCAGTTTCGTACAGGGGGGAAGCAATCAGCCCCAGCATTTT.

The sample holds one count of this clone. This rearrangement joins TRBV5-1 to TRBJ2-1, with TRBD1 matching 7 bases. The CDR3 covers 16 residues. In germline, CDR1 is SGHRS, CDR2 YFSETQ. V lost 3 bases and J lost 0; bases outside the gene matches: 6. The CDR3 nucleotides read TGCGCCAGCAGCTGGGACAGAGTGAGCTCCTACAATGAGCAGTTCTTC. Translation: CASSWDRVSSYNEQFF.

The J gene is TRBJ1-2, the V gene TRBV28, with D perhaps TRBD1 (5 bases). This CDR3 is built from 16 residues. V lost 3 bases and J lost 0, with 14 bases in between. Germline CDR1 and CDR2: MDHEN and SYDVKM. CDR3 nucleotides: TGTGCCAGCAGTTTCTTCGATACAGGCACTAACTATGGCTACACCTTC. As protein: CASSFFDTGTNYGYTF.

The chain carries TRBV18 and TRBJ1-1; D is perhaps TRBD1 (5 bases). V lost 3 bases and J lost 5, with 16 bases in between. CDR1 is KGHSH and CDR2 is LQKENI in the germline V gene. This CDR3 is built from 15 residues. The CDR3 region is CASSPMGEGRTEAFF. The CDR3 DNA follows: TGTGCCAGCTCACCTATGGGGGAGGGACGTACTGAAGCTTTCTTT. The full variable domain, with the rest looked up from reference TRBV18 and TRBJ1-1, is NAGVMQNPRHLVRRRGQEARLRCSPMKGHSHVYWYRQLPEEGLKFMVYLQKENIIDESGMPKERFSAEFPKEGPSILRIQQVVRGDSAAYFCASSPMGEGRTEAFFGQGTRLTVV.

In the case of this clone: Other DNA sequences in this sample translate to the same CDR3. The V and J genes are TRBV18 and TRBJ1-1; weak D call: TRBD1 (6 bases). V was shortened by 2 bases and J by 4 bases, with 11 bases between the two germline ends. The CDR3 is 14 residues long. Germline values: CDR1 KGHSH, CDR2 LQKENI. CDR3: CASSPRGQGTEAFF. CDR3 nucleotide sequence: TGTGCCAGCTCACCAAGGGGACAAGGCACTGAAGCTTTCTTT.

The V and J genes are TRBV27 and TRBJ2-2; a weak D match, TRBD1 (6 bases). The CDR3 has 19 amino acids. Trimming pared 6 bases from V and 0 bases from J, leaving 23 bases between. The germline V gene has CDR1 MNHEY and CDR2 SMNVEV (reference sequence). The CDR3: CASSPLSGTLMSNTGELFF. DNA for the CDR3: TGTGCCAGCAGCCCCCTGTCGGGGACACTCATGTCGAACACCGGGGAGCTGTTTTTT.

The chain recombines TRBV11-2 with TRBJ1-1, with D maybe TRBD1 (5 bases). Germline CDR1 SGHAT, CDR2 FQNNGV. The ends were cut back, 0 bases at V and 4 bases at J, with 9 bases in the middle. The CDR3 is made up of 14 amino acids. The CDR3 sequence is CASSLDRVSTEAFF. CDR3 nucleotides: TGTGCCAGCAGCTTAGACAGGGTGAGCACTGAAGCTTTCTTT.

This clone was observed a single time. V is TRBV7-2 and J is TRBJ1-5; D gene uncertain. The germline V and J ends were trimmed by 2 bases and 3 bases, with 8 bases remaining between them. This CDR3 spans 14 amino acids. Germline CDR1 SGHTA, CDR2 FQGNSA. CDR3 sequence: CASSLRHNNQPQHF. As DNA, the CDR3 is TGTGCCAGCAGCTTAAGACACAACAATCAGCCCCAGCATTTT.

The rearrangement links TRBV6-6 to TRBJ1-2; the D gene is possibly TRBD1 (5 bases). Germline V gene lookup returns CDR1 MNHNY and CDR2 SVGAGI (reference sequence). The CDR3 consists of 16 residues. V lost 0 bases and J 5 bases, leaving 16 bases between the germline ends. CDR3 loop: CASSYSFTADNYGYTF. CDR3 sequence (DNA): TGTGCCAGCAGTTACTCCTTCACGGCGGACAATTATGGCTACACCTTC.

The chain uses TRBV5-1 and TRBJ1-5; 12 positions match TRBD1. This CDR3 contains 16 residues. Germline CDR1 reads SGHRS; CDR2 reads YFSETQ. After removal of 0 bases from V and 5 bases from J, the junction contained 3 bases not matched to a gene. CDR3 region: CASSLAGTGGHQPQHF. The CDR3 DNA reads as TGCGCCAGCAGCTTGGCCGGGACAGGGGGCCATCAGCCCCAGCATTTT.

The rearrangement links TRBV4-1 to TRBJ1-5; unclear D gene. CDR3 length equals 13 residues. Germline V lookup: CDR1 MGHRA, CDR2 YSYEKL. Between the trimmed V and J ends, which lost 1 base and 6 bases, there was a span of 7 bases. CDR3 sequence (DNA): TGCGCCAGCAGCCAAGCGGTGAGTCAGCCCCAGCATTTT. It is translated as CASSQAVSQPQHF.

The chain couples TRBV2 to TRBJ1-2; 7 bases are shared with TRBD1. V was clipped by 2 bases and J by 7 bases; unmatched bases: 7. The CDR3 runs to 14 residues. Germline CDR1 and CDR2: SNHLY and FYNNEI. The DNA for the CDR3 is TGTGCCAGCAGTGAAAAGGGGGCTGTGGGTGGCTACACCTTC. Translation: CASSEKGAVGGYTF.